These 31 T cell receptor beta chains share one sample of origin, sequenced in a study of OX40 agonist ivuxolimab in advanced cancers. Clones were sequenced by immunoSEQ multiplex PCR, and TCRdb holds only the in-frame ones, with some missing. The repertoire holds fewer than 90,000 clones, with 88% as singletons. The sequencing here drew on CD4+ or CD8+ T cells sorted from blood, taken in a trial of the OX40 agonist ivuxolimab. The receptors derive from an adult with an advanced solid tumor such as melanoma, head and neck, liver or kidney cancer.

The rearrangement joins TRBV5-1 to TRBJ1-1; D is possibly TRBD1 (5 bases). Trimming removed 4 bases from V and 0 bases from J, with 13 bases in between. The CDR3 is made up of 15 amino acids. CDR1 is SGHRS and CDR2 is YFSETQ in the germline V gene. The CDR3 region has the DNA TGCGCCAGCAGCCAGATTGACAGACTGAACACTGAAGCTTTCTTT. Amino acid sequence: CASSQIDRLNTEAFF.

The chain combines TRBV7-3 with TRBJ2-1; 7 bases agree with TRBD1. The ends lost 5 bases at V and 7 bases at J; junction bases unmatched: 5. Germline-derived CDR1 and CDR2 are SGHTA and FQGTGA. This CDR3 region has 13 residues. CDR3 residues: CASSKDRSNEQFF. CDR3 sequence (DNA): TGTGCCAGCAGCAAGGACAGGTCAAATGAGCAGTTCTTC.

The rearrangement uses TRBV30 and TRBJ1-6, with D hard to call. The germline V and J ends were trimmed by 1 base and 1 base, with 5 bases remaining between them. CDR1 and CDR2 (germline): GTSNPN, SVGIG (reference sequence). This CDR3 contains 14 residues. The CDR3 loop reads CAWSGRSYNSPLHF. The CDR3, as DNA: TGTGCCTGGAGTGGCAGGTCCTATAATTCACCCCTCCACTTT.

This chain joins TRBV7-8 and TRBJ2-5; a possible D gene is TRBD1 (6 bases). The length of the CDR3 is 14 residues. The germline gives CDR1 SGHVS, CDR2 FQNEAQ. V was shortened by 5 bases and J by 4 bases, with 14 bases between the two germline ends. This chain's CDR3 is CASSARDTRETQYF. The CDR3 DNA reads as TGTGCCAGCAGCGCCCGGGACACAAGAGAGACCCAGTACTTC.

V and J are TRBV30 and TRBJ1-1; unclear D gene. The CDR3 consists of 13 residues. Germline V gives CDR1 GTSNPN, CDR2 SVGIG (reference sequence). V lost 2 bases and J 1 base, leaving 8 bases between the germline ends. The CDR3: CAWSLTSNTEAFF. The DNA for the CDR3 is TGTGCCTGGAGTCTAACATCGAACACTGAAGCTTTCTTT.

The chain couples TRBV6-6 to TRBJ1-2; D is ambiguous. Germline V gene sequence: CDR1 MNHNY, CDR2 SVGAGI (reference sequence). The CDR3 spans 13 residues. Trimming took off 8 bases at V and 4 bases at J, with 14 bases between the two ends. This CDR3 is CASGLDPPYGYTF. The DNA for the CDR3 is TGTGCCAGCGGCTTAGACCCACCCTATGGCTACACCTTC.

V and J are TRBV19 and TRBJ2-3; D not resolved. Trimming pared 3 bases from V and 6 bases from J, leaving 7 bases between. This CDR3 comprises 12 residues. Per germline, CDR1 LNHDA and CDR2 SQIVND (reference sequence). CDR3 nucleotides: TGTGCCAGTAGTATTGAGGTGGATACGCAGTATTTT. Residues: CASSIEVDTQYF.

V gene TRBV7-8 combines with J gene TRBJ2-1; 10 bases match TRBD2. CDR1 is SGHVS, CDR2 FQNEAQ, per germline. The CDR3 has 16 amino acids. The V and J ends lost 5 bases and 1 base, in that order; junction bases with no gene match: 5. The CDR3 coding sequence is TGTGCCAGCAGCCCTAGCGGGAGTTTGTCCTACAATGAGCAGTTCTTC. Amino acids: CASSPSGSLSYNEQFF. Full variable domain (missing parts from reference TRBV7-8 and TRBJ2-1): GAGVSQSPRYKVAKRGQDVALRCDPISGHVSLFWYQQALGQGPEFLTYFQNEAQLDKSGLPSDRFFAERPEGSVSTLKIQRTQQEDSAVYLCASSPSGSLSYNEQFFGPGTRLTVL.

CDR3 in DNA: TGCGCCAGCAGCTCACTAGCGGGAGGCCCCCGGGGCAATGAGCAGTTCTTC. Encoded protein: CASSSLAGGPRGNEQFF. This rearrangement joins TRBV5-1 to TRBJ2-1; 12 bases match TRBD2. This CDR3 region has 17 residues. V dropped 3 bases and J dropped 6; count of bases not matched to a gene: 10. Germline values: CDR1 SGHRS, CDR2 YFSETQ.

The CDR3 region is CASSFSGNQETQYF. CDR3 sequence (DNA): TGTGCCAGCAGCTTTTCAGGGAATCAGGAGACCCAGTACTTC. The chain uses TRBV7-3 and TRBJ2-5; D is perhaps TRBD1 (5 bases). This CDR3 comprises 14 residues. Germline CDR1 reads SGHTA; CDR2 reads FQGTGA. Trimming cost V 3 bases and J 5 bases, with 13 bases left between them.

The rearrangement joins TRBV19 to TRBJ1-4; D uncertain. V lost 8 bases, J lost 1 base, and 11 bases lay in between. This CDR3 spans 14 amino acids. Germline V CDR1 and CDR2: LNHDA, SQIVND (reference sequence). CDR3 residues: CASSIGLTNEKLFF. The CDR3 bases are TGTGCCAGTTCGATTGGGTTAACTAATGAAAAACTGTTTTTT. Full variable domain (outside the CDR3, taken from reference TRBV19 and TRBJ1-4): DGGITQSPKYLFRKEGQNVTLSCEQNLNHDAMYWYRQDPGQGLRLIYYSQIVNDFQKGDIAEGYSVSREKKESFPLTVTSAQKNPTAFYLCASSIGLTNEKLFFGSGTQLSVL.

The V and J genes are TRBV5-1 and TRBJ2-5, with 12 bases lining up with TRBD2. CDR3 length: 14 residues. CDR1 is SGHRS and CDR2 is YFSETQ in the germline V gene. The J segment lost 5 bases and the V segment lost 4 bases, leaving 3 bases of the junction unmatched. The CDR3 DNA follows: TGCGCCAGCAGCGTGACTAGCGGGAGTGAGACCCAGTACTTC. Its translation: CASSVTSGSETQYF.

The gene calls are TRBV28 and TRBJ2-7, with 8 nucleotides matching TRBD1. The germline V gene encodes CDR1 MDHEN and CDR2 SYDVKM. CDR3 length equals 16 residues. Unmatched junction bases numbered 9, after V lost 3 bases and J lost 2 bases. The CDR3 DNA is TGTGCCAGCAGTTTGTTACAGGGGGAAGTTGCCTACGAGCAGTACTTC. Encoded protein: CASSLLQGEVAYEQYF. The complete variable domain, with remaining parts taken from reference TRBV28 and TRBJ2-7, reads DVKVTQSSRYLVKRTGEKVFLECVQDMDHENMFWYRQDPGLGLRLIYFSYDVKMKEKGDIPEGYSVSREKKERFSLILESASTNQTSMYLCASSLLQGEVAYEQYFGPGTRLTVT.

This chain joins TRBV5-5 and TRBJ1-4; possible D gene TRBD1, 5 bases. The CDR3 is made up of 16 amino acids. Trimming removed 3 bases at V and 8 bases at J, with 20 bases between. Looked up from germline, CDR1 is SGHKS and CDR2 is YYEKEE (reference sequence). This CDR3 is CASSSERMGGGEKLFF. The CDR3 DNA sequence: TGTGCCAGCAGCTCCGAACGGATGGGGGGTGGGGAAAAACTGTTTTTT.

V and J are TRBV29-1 and TRBJ1-1; D is unclear. Trimming stripped 5 bases from V and 5 bases from J, with 15 bases between. The CDR3 is 13 residues long. The germline CDR1 and CDR2 sequences are SQVTM and ANQGSEA. The CDR3 here is CSVHGPTRTEAFF. The CDR3 bases are TGCAGCGTTCATGGCCCCACCCGGACTGAAGCTTTCTTT. Full variable domain (outside the CDR3, taken from reference TRBV29-1 and TRBJ1-1): SAVISQKPSRDICQRGTSLTIQCQVDSQVTMMFWYRQQPGQSLTLIATANQGSEATYESGFVIDKFPISRPNLTFSTLTVSNMSPEDSSIYLCSVHGPTRTEAFFGQGTRLTVV.

The gene calls are TRBV2 and TRBJ2-7, with D hard to call. The CDR3 runs 12 residues. Trimming pared 6 bases from V and 1 base from J, leaving 7 bases between. The germline V gene has CDR1 SNHLY and CDR2 FYNNEI. The CDR3 region has the DNA TGTGCCAGCAGAGCCGATTCCTACGAGCAGTACTTC. This encodes CASRADSYEQYF.

This chain uses TRBV11-2 with TRBJ2-2; possibly TRBD1 or TRBD2 for D (6 bases each). In germline, CDR1 is SGHAT, CDR2 FQNNGV. V was trimmed by 1 base and J by 4 bases, leaving 13 bases between them. This CDR3 is 16 amino acids long. The CDR3 sequence is CASSLVPGAGTGELFF. CDR3 coding DNA: TGTGCCAGCAGCTTAGTTCCGGGGGCGGGCACCGGGGAGCTGTTTTTT.

The chain combines TRBV4-1 with TRBJ2-7, with D possibly matching TRBD2 (5 bases). The germline gives CDR1 MGHRA, CDR2 YSYEKL. There are 13 residues in the CDR3. V gave up 1 base and J gave up 7 bases, with 11 bases separating them. The CDR3 region is CASSQVPSGEQYF. The DNA of the CDR3 is TGCGCCAGCAGCCAAGTTCCAAGCGGAGAGCAGTACTTC.

This rearrangement joins TRBV6-5 to TRBJ1-6; 7 bases are a match to TRBD1. The CDR3 totals 14 residues. Germline trimming cut 6 bases from V and 3 bases from J; bases unmatched to any gene: 2. Looked up from germline, CDR1 is MNHEY and CDR2 is SVGAGI. CDR3 sequence (DNA): TGTGCCAGCAGGGGGGACAGCTATAATTCACCCCTCCACTTT. Protein: CASRGDSYNSPLHF.

This chain uses TRBV28 with TRBJ1-1; D is unresolved. The ends were cut back, 4 bases at V and 4 bases at J, with 13 bases in the middle. The CDR3 has 14 residues. CDR1 and CDR2 (germline): MDHEN, SYDVKM. The DNA for the CDR3 is TGTGCCAGCAGTTCGACTCGAGGTGGCACTGAAGCTTTCTTT. Translating it yields CASSSTRGGTEAFF.

The rearrangement uses TRBV23-1 and TRBJ1-3, with D possibly matching TRBD1 (5 bases). TRBV23-1 has ORF status, its function being uncertain. The CDR3 runs to 19 residues. Trimming pared 0 bases from V and 0 bases from J, leaving 18 bases between. CDR3 sequence reads: CASSQSEAWDSSSGNTIYF. CDR3 bases: TGCGCCAGCAGTCAATCGGAAGCTTGGGACTCGAGCTCTGGAAACACCATATATTTT.

This chain uses TRBV7-9 with TRBJ1-1; D not resolved. This CDR3 has 15 amino acids. Germline CDR1 SEHNR, CDR2 FQNEAQ (reference sequence). V lost 2 bases, J lost 0 bases, and 10 bases lay in between. CDR3 amino acids: CASSLRAGMNTEAFF. The DNA of the CDR3 is TGTGCCAGCAGCTTAAGGGCCGGTATGAACACTGAAGCTTTCTTT.

The CDR3 sequence: CASSKGLAGPSSYEQYF. The CDR3 DNA is TGTGCCAGCAGCAAAGGACTAGCGGGACCAAGCTCCTACGAGCAGTACTTC. The chain links TRBV21-1 to TRBJ2-7; the DNA was not compared with TRBD2, the D call given in the table. TRBV21-1 is listed as a pseudogene. The CDR3 spans 17 residues.

In this sample, this clone turned up once. The gene calls are TRBV18 and TRBJ1-1, with D tentatively TRBD1 (5 bases). This CDR3 comprises 17 residues. Germline CDR1 is KGHSH and CDR2 is LQKENI. Between the trimmed V and J ends, which lost 6 bases and 0 bases, there was a span of 20 bases. The CDR3 DNA reads as TGTGCCAGCTCTCGGGGACCCATCACGGTACTGAACACTGAAGCTTTCTTT. This gives the protein CASSRGPITVLNTEAFF.

CDR3 nucleotide sequence: TGCGCCAGCAGCTTCCACAGGGGGAGGGAGACCCAGTACTTC. It translates to CASSFHRGRETQYF. This sequence joins TRBV5-1 and TRBJ2-5, with 8 bases that match TRBD1. CDR3 length equals 14 residues. CDR1 and CDR2 from the germline V gene are SGHRS and YFSETQ. J lost 5 bases, V lost 2 bases, and 5 bases had no gene match.

The V gene is TRBV27, the J gene TRBJ2-7; D is ambiguous. Per germline, CDR1 MNHEY and CDR2 SMNVEV (reference sequence). This CDR3 spans 16 amino acids. The V end was cut by 4 bases, the J end by 6 bases, with 22 bases between. The CDR3, as DNA: TGTGCCAGCAGTTCGGGTTGGCTGGGCAGGTTTCGCGAGCAGTACTTC. It is translated as CASSSGWLGRFREQYF.

The chain carries TRBV19 and TRBJ2-7; 8 bases line up with TRBD1. The CDR3 consists of 13 residues. Germline V gene lookup returns CDR1 LNHDA and CDR2 SQIVND (reference sequence). V lost 8 bases, J lost 6 bases, and 9 bases stayed unmatched. The CDR3 nucleotides read TGTGCCAGTTCCGGGACAGGAGTTCCCGAGCAGTACTTC. This codes for CASSGTGVPEQYF.

For this clone: The junction differs from germline at one of its ends, possibly a read error. The CDR3 reads CASSEAQTSGRIF. The DNA of the CDR3 is TGTGCCAGCAGTGAAGCGCAGACTAGCGGGAGAATCTTC. The J gene is TRBJ2-1, the V gene TRBV2; 12 bases agree with TRBD2. Germline assignment: CDR1 SNHLY and CDR2 FYNNEI. CDR3 size: 13 residues.

The chain links TRBV11-2 to TRBJ2-3; 10 positions match TRBD2. CDR1 and CDR2 (germline): SGHAT, FQNNGV. This CDR3 is 18 amino acids long. The J segment lost 1 base and the V segment lost 4 bases, leaving 11 bases of the junction unmatched. The CDR3, as DNA: TGTGCCAGCAGCTCCCGACTAAGGCTAGCGGGGGGCACAGATACGCAGTATTTT. Translated, it gives CASSSRLRLAGGTDTQYF.

V and J are TRBV30 and TRBJ2-7; 7 nucleotides align to TRBD1. Germline trimming cut 4 bases from V and 3 bases from J; bases unmatched to any gene: 9. The CDR3 loop spans 14 amino acids. Per the germline V gene, CDR1 is GTSNPN and CDR2 is SVGIG (reference sequence). CDR3 residues: CAWMTRDSSYEQYF. The CDR3, as DNA: TGTGCCTGGATGACCCGGGACAGCAGCTACGAGCAGTACTTC.

Comments on this clone: The sample carries other DNA sequences with the same CDR3. The chain carries TRBV5-1 and TRBJ2-5, with 11 bases aligning to TRBD1. CDR1 SGHRS and CDR2 YFSETQ come from the germline V gene. The CDR3 runs 15 residues. J lost 4 bases, V lost 5 bases, and 7 bases had no gene match. This chain's CDR3 is CASSSGQGGGETQYF. The DNA for the CDR3 is TGCGCCAGCAGTTCGGGACAGGGGGGTGGAGAGACCCAGTACTTC.